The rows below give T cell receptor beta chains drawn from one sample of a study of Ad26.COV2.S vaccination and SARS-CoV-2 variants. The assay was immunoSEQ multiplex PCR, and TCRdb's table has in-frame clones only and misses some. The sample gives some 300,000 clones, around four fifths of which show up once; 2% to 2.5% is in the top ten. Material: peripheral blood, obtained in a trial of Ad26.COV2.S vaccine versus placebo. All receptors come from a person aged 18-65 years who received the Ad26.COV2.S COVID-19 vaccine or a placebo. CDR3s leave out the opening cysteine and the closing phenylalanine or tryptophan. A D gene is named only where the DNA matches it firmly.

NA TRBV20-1 SASHRDDYGYT
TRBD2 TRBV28 ASRPQLAGIYNEQF
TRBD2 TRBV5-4 ASSRRAGLAGGDTQY
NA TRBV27 ASSLGRYYEQY
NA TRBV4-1 ASSQDKELNEQF
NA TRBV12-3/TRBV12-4 ASSYGNYGYT
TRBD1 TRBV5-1 ASSGSGGQETQY
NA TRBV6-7 ASSYPYRY
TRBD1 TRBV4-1 ASSQDLLTGGHYEQY
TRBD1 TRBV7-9 ASSLEDRVNTEAF
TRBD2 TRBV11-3 ASSSTITAGYADTQY
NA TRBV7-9 ASSLGQEFTDTQY
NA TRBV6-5 ASMSIQEKLF
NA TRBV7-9 ASSLLSAEGNQPQH
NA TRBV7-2 ASSLEIEAVRVYGYT
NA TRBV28 ATSGSGDGYT
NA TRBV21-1 ASSVSRTGKAF
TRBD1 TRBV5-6 ASSPAGTGANGELF
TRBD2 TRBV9 ASSLRLAGGLGTDTQY
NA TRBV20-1 SASHPRVIYGYT
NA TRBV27 ASSLFESYNEQF
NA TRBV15 ATSRGAGTEVYGYT
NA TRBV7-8 ASSLGPLLSQY
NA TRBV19 ASRGAEETQY
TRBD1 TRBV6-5 ASSRDSPGYEQY
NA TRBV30 AWSVTGVRETQY
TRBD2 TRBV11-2 ASSLRRGGAYEQY
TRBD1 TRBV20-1 SASRNRGITEAF
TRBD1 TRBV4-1 ASSQGILGMQGAYNSPLH
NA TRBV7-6 ASSLSAVSYNEQF
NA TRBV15 ATASWGSGDTQY
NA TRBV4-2 ASSQIQTLNTEAF
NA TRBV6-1 ASSEGWNRAGSYEQY
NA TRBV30 GLSQGLVSGNTIY
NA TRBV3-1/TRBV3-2 ASSQEVASSYNEQF
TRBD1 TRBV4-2 ASSQAQGAVYGYT
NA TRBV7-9 ASSLKGSLYQETQY
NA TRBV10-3 AISEPGASASYEQY
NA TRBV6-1 ASSDTRFRAGANVLT
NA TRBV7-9 ASTARGTSSYEQY
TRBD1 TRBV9 ASSVALWDSPSGANVLT
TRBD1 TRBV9 ASSPDRDTGELF
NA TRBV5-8 ASSLGLKKETQY
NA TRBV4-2 ASSGEGGPYNEQF
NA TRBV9 ASSEGSYLNEKLF
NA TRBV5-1 ASTRGSQTDTQY
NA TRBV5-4 ASSPSADIAKNIQY
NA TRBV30 AWSVDRRNSPLH